This T cell receptor beta chain was retrieved from a study of cytomegalovirus exposure and HLA in healthy donors. On the study more broadly: An earlier analysis found 95 million to 140 million unique TCR beta sequences from about 190 million T cells.

Use of 60 Vbeta and 13 Jbeta primers characterized the PCR. Libraries were prepared by immunoSEQ multiplex PCR; TCRdb keeps only in-frame clonotypes and omits some of them. The sample has under 250,000 clones, more than 70% seen once. Whole-study results and caveats: When analyzed later, the rates of TCR association showed variation by HLA locus, with DRB1 the most and HLA-C the fewest. The study designated 150 to 200 TCR beta chains cytomegalovirus-associated. The HLA-A and HLA-B alleles of most subjects were reportedly predicted accurately from TCR beta sequences.

This clone has only one observation. What it binds is not known. The CDR3 totals 13 residues. Trimming pared 0 bases from V and 6 bases from J, leaving 5 bases between. Germline V gives CDR1 SSHAT, CDR2 FNYEAQ (reference sequence). The sequence was collected from a boy younger than 18 in good health and CMV-seronegative. Source material: PBMCs. The V gene is TRBV7-7, the J gene TRBJ2-2; D is perhaps TRBD2 (5 bases). CDR3 in DNA: TGTGCCAGCAGCTTAGCGGAGGCCGGGGAGCTGTTTTTT. Translation gives CASSLAEAGELFF.